This TCR beta chain comes out of a study of blood T cell repertoires in COVID-19. Overall study: Sites across the United States, Italy and Spain contributed samples from acute and convalescent COVID-19. PBMCs, B-cell-depleted T cells, or T cells were the source of the cDNA or gDNA that made up the material.

In the authors' workflow: Amplification of reference gene primers was used by the study to estimate nucleated cell counts. Clones were sequenced by immunoSEQ multiplex PCR, and TCRdb holds only the in-frame ones, with some missing. The V and J calls and clone size are taken from that table; D and trimming were inferred from the DNA. The sample lists about 400,000 clones; around nine tenths were seen once. The source of this sequence is a human donor in a cohort sampled during active COVID-19. Source material: peripheral blood.

The CDR3, as DNA: TGCGCCACACGGCGGACAGGGGCGATGAACACTGAAGCTTTCTTT. This sequence encodes CATRRTGAMNTEAFF. The chain recombines TRBV5-1 with TRBJ1-1; 9 bases line up with TRBD1. CDR1 is SGHRS, CDR2 YFSETQ, per germline. The CDR3 contains 15 residues. The V gene end was trimmed by 9 bases and the J gene end by 0 bases; junction bases not matched to a gene: 9.